Listed below are T cell receptor beta chains from one sample, sequenced in a study of post-analysis software for immune sequencing data. Each CDR3 protein gets one entry after TCRdb re-called the PCR reads with MiXCR. The sample shows hundreds of thousands of distinct CDR3 sequences, about 27% of them seen only once. The material sequenced was blood. These receptors were taken from a girl aged 10 to 17 with multiple sclerosis. The CDR3 runs from the conserved cysteine through the conserved F or W. A D gene is named only where the DNA matches it firmly. Some rows have no size entry. The others give once, few or many, or a class for an expanded clone.

j_call d_call clone_size v_call cdr3_aa cdr3_nt
TRBJ1-2 TRBD1 few TRBV6-5 CATKTGGQGTYGYTF TGTGCCACAAAAACGGGCGGACAGGGGACTTATGGCTACACCTTC
TRBJ2-7 . . TRBV5-1 CASSSRQYEQYF TGCGCCAGCAGCTCTCGACAGTACGAGCAGTACTTC
TRBJ2-5 TRBD1 . TRBV7-9 CASSYDHRGEVETQYF TGTGCCAGCAGCTACGACCACAGGGGAGAGGTAGAGACCCAGTACTTC
TRBJ1-2 . . TRBV27 CASRGRDNYGYTF TGTGCCAGCAGGGGGAGGGATAACTATGGCTACACCTTC
TRBJ1-2 TRBD1 few TRBV18 CASSLRTGTGYGYTF TGTGCCAGCTCACTACGGACAGGGACAGGATATGGCTACACCTTC
TRBJ2-7 . many TRBV29-1 CSVGGRGYEQYF TGCAGCGTCGGGGGGCGGGGCTACGAGCAGTACTTC
TRBJ2-7 . . TRBV27 CASSLYLGLPYEQYF TGTGCCAGCAGTTTATATCTCGGGCTACCCTACGAGCAGTACTTC
TRBJ2-1 TRBD2 many TRBV20-1 CSAYPGGPVNEQFF TGCAGTGCTTACCCGGGAGGGCCGGTGAATGAGCAGTTCTTC
TRBJ2-3 TRBD2 . TRBV9 CASSGRPGLAGDTSSTDTQYF TGTGCCAGCAGCGGACGCCCGGGACTAGCGGGGGACACATCTAGCACAGATACGCAGTATTTT
TRBJ2-1 . few TRBV25-1 CASGESNEQFF TGTGCCAGCGGAGAAAGCAATGAGCAGTTCTTC
TRBJ2-7 . few TRBV20-1 CSAIQGFSYEQYF TGCAGTGCCATACAGGGATTCTCCTACGAGCAGTACTTC
TRBJ1-5 . few TRBV7-8 CASSLGGGGQPQHF TGTGCCAGCAGCTTAGGCGGGGGTGGTCAGCCCCAGCATTTT
TRBJ2-7 . . TRBV11-2 CASSHGGTYHYEQYF TGTGCCAGCAGCCACGGTGGGACTTACCACTACGAGCAGTACTTC
TRBJ1-6 . . TRBV6-5 CASSLYPTSNSPLHF TGTGCCAGCAGCCTCTATCCAACATCGAATTCACCCCTCCACTTT
TRBJ2-1 TRBD2 . TRBV29-1 CSVGTSGSWDEQFF TGCAGCGTTGGGACTAGCGGGAGTTGGGATGAGCAGTTCTTC
TRBJ1-5 . . TRBV29-1 CSVGEWDQPQHF TGCAGCGTTGGTGAGTGGGATCAGCCCCAGCATTTT
TRBJ2-7 . . TRBV4-3 CASSQEWPGVTCEQYF TGCGCCAGCAGCCAAGAATGGCCGGGGGTTACCTGCGAGCAGTACTTC
TRBJ2-7 . many TRBV28 CASSPPGSTTYEQYF TGTGCCAGCAGTCCCCCCGGTTCCACCACCTACGAGCAGTACTTC
TRBJ2-1 TRBD2 few TRBV3-1 CASSQVVLAGKVGEQFF TGTGCCAGCAGCCAAGTTGTCTTAGCGGGGAAAGTTGGTGAGCAGTTCTTC
TRBJ2-5 . . TRBV20-1 CSAIGGSGLAETQYF TGCAGTGCCATCGGAGGGAGCGGGCTGGCGGAGACCCAGTACTTC
TRBJ2-1 . . TRBV20-1 CSARDLASGYNEQFF TGCAGTGCTAGGGACCTCGCGTCAGGGTACAATGAGCAGTTCTTC
TRBJ1-2 . . TRBV15 CATSIPIPGNYGYTF TGTGCCACCAGCATTCCAATCCCAGGGAACTATGGCTACACCTTC
TRBJ1-6 . . TRBV20-1 CSATKRPPLHF TGCAGTGCAACCAAACGTCCACCCCTCCACTTT
TRBJ1-1 . . TRBV28 CASDSINTEAFF TGTGCTTCGGACAGCATAAACACTGAAGCTTTCTTT
TRBJ2-7 TRBD2 once TRBV20-1 CSARDRASGRYEQHF TGCAGTGCTAGAGATCGGGCTAGCGGGAGGTACGAGCAGCACTTC
TRBJ2-5 TRBD2 . TRBV7-2 CASSFGTSGRRPQETQYF TGTGCCAGCAGCTTCGGGACTAGCGGGAGAAGGCCCCAGGAGACCCAGTACTTC
TRBJ1-4 . few TRBV4-1 CASSQDGESATNEKLFF TGCGCCAGCAGCCAAGACGGGGAGAGTGCAACTAATGAAAAACTGTTTTTT
TRBJ2-7 . many TRBV6-5 CASSRQVIGYEQYF TGTGCCAGCAGCCGACAGGTGATAGGGTACGAGCAGTACTTC
TRBJ2-7 . . TRBV29-1 CSVDLGGTGTGEQYF TGCAGCGTTGATTTAGGGGGAACGGGCACCGGGGAGCAGTACTTC
TRBJ2-7 TRBD2 once TRBV2 CASSAGTSGVYEQYF TGTGCCAGCAGTGCGGGGACTAGCGGAGTCTACGAGCAGTACTTC
TRBJ2-1 TRBD2 few TRBV5-6 CASSVSGASYNEQFF TGTGCCAGCAGCGTTAGCGGGGCCTCCTACAATGAGCAGTTCTTC
TRBJ2-2 . . TRBV24-1 CATGPRQASTGELFF TGTGCCACCGGCCCCCGACAGGCGTCCACCGGGGAGCTGTTTTTT
TRBJ2-5 . . TRBV2 CASSEIRVETQYF TGTGCCAGCAGTGAGATCCGTGTGGAGACCCAGTACTTC
TRBJ2-7 . few TRBV10-3 CAISRVGEQYF TGTGCCATCAGTCGAGTTGGCGAGCAGTACTTC
TRBJ2-7 . many TRBV20-1 CSASRGAYEQYF TGCAGTGCCTCGCGGGGCGCCTACGAGCAGTACTTC
TRBJ1-1 . few TRBV27 CASSLSTVNTEAFF TGTGCCAGCAGTTTATCAACGGTGAACACTGAGGCTTTCTTT
TRBJ2-5 . . TRBV7-9 CASSPPWVQLETQYF TGTGCCAGCAGCCCCCCGTGGGTCCAGCTTGAGACCCAGTACTTC
TRBJ2-1 . . TRBV12-3/TRBV12-4 CASSLVQGPYNEQFF TGTGCCAGCAGTTTAGTACAGGGCCCCTACAATGAGCAGTTCTTC
TRBJ1-2 . . TRBV3-1 CASSQESVYGYTF TGTGCCAGCAGCCAAGAGTCAGTATATGGCTACACCTTC
TRBJ2-7 . . TRBV15 CATSIAKGYEQYF TGTGCCACCAGCATTGCAAAGGGATACGAGCAGTACTTC
TRBJ2-1 TRBD2 . TRBV9 CASSVVPSGMRNEQFF TGTGCCAGCAGCGTAGTGCCTAGCGGGATGCGCAATGAGCAGTTCTTC
TRBJ1-2 . . TRBV10-3 CATKREGNGYTF TGTGCCACCAAGAGGGAGGGGAATGGCTACACCTTC
TRBJ2-4 . few TRBV20-1 CSAGPAGSNIQYF TGCAGTGCTGGACCGGCTGGCTCAAACATTCAGTACTTC
TRBJ1-1 . once TRBV7-9 CASSAGQPAAFF TGTGCCAGCAGCGCAGGACAGCCAGCCGCTTTCTTT
TRBJ2-1 . . TRBV12-5 CASGRGGDEQFF TGTGCTAGTGGCCGAGGAGGGGATGAGCAGTTCTTC
TRBJ2-1 TRBD1 few TRBV6-6 CASSQRQGSYNEQFF TGTGCCAGCAGTCAACGACAGGGCTCCTACAATGAGCAGTTCTTC